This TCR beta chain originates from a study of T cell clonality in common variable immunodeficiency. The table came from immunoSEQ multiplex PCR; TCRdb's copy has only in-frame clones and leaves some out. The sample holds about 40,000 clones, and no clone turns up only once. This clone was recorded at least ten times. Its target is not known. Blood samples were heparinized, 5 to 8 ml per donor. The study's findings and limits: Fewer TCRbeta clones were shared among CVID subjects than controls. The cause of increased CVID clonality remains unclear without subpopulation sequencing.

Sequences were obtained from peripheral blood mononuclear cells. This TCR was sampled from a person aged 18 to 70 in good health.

The covered CDR3 bases are TGTGCCAGCACCCTAGGGGGCCGGAGCACAGATACG. It is translated as CASTLGGRSTDT. The full CDR3 is CASTLGGRSTDTQYF. The rearrangement links TRBV2 to TRBJ2-3, with TRBD1 identical over 7 bases. Read data end 3 residues before the CDR3 end; the end is taken from the germline J gene. The germline V gene encodes CDR1 SNHLY and CDR2 FYNNEI. V dropped 7 bases and J dropped 0; count of bases not matched to a gene: 7. CDR3 length: 15 residues.